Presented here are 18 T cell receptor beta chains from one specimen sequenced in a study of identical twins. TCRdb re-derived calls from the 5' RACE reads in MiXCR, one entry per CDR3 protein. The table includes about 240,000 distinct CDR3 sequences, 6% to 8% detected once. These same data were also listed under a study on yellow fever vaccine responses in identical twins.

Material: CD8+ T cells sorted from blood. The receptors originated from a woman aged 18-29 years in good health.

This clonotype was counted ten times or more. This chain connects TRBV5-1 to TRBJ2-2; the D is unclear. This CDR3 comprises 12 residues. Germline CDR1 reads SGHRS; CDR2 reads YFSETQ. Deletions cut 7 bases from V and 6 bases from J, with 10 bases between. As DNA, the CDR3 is TGCGCCAGCTTCGAGCGTTCCGGGGAGCTGTTTTTT. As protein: CASFERSGELFF. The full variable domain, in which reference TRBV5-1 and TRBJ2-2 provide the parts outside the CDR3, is KAGVTQTPRYLIKTRGQQVTLSCSPISGHRSVSWYQQTPGQGLQFLFEYFSETQRNKGNFPGRFSGRQFSNSRSEMNVSTLELGDSALYLCASFERSGELFFGEGSRLTVL.

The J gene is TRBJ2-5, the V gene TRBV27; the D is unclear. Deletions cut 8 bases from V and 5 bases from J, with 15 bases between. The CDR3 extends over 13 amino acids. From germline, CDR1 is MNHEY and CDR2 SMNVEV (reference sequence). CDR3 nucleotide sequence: TGTGCCAGCTCAAGGGTGGGTCTCGAGACCCAGTACTTC. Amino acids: CASSRVGLETQYF.

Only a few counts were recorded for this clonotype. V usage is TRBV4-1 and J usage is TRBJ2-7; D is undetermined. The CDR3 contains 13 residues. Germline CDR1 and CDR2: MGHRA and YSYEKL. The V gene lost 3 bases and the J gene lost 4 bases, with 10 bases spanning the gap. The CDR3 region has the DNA TGCGCCAGCAGCCACGAAGGGAATTACGAGCAGTACTTC. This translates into CASSHEGNYEQYF.

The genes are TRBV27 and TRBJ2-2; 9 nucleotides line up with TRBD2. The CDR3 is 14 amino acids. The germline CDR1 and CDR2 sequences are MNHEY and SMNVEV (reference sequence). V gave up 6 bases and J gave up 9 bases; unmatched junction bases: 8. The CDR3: CASRDSGGMRELFF. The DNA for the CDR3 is TGTGCCAGCAGGGATAGCGGGGGCATGCGGGAGCTGTTTTTT.

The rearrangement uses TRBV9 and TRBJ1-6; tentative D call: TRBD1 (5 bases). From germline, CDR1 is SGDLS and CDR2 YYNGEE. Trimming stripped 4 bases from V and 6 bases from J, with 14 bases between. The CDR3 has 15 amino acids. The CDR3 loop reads CASSPLGDLNSPLHF. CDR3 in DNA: TGTGCCAGCAGCCCCCTTGGGGACCTTAATTCACCCCTCCACTTT.

CDR3 in amino acids: CSARDRVRAEDTQYF. CDR3 coding DNA: TGCAGTGCTAGAGATCGGGTTAGAGCGGAAGATACGCAGTATTTT. The rearrangement joins TRBV20-1 to TRBJ2-3; possible D gene TRBD2, 5 bases. This CDR3 has 15 residues. Germline assignment: CDR1 DFQATT and CDR2 SNEGSKA (reference sequence). Between the trimmed V and J ends, which lost 0 bases and 5 bases, there was a span of 15 bases.

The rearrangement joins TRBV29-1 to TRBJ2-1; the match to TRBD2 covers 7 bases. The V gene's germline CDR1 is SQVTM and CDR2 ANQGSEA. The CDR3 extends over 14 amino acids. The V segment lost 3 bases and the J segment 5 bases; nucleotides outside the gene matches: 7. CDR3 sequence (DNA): TGCAGCGTTGATGGAGGGAGGGCTGACAATGAGCAGTTCTTC. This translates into CSVDGGRADNEQFF.

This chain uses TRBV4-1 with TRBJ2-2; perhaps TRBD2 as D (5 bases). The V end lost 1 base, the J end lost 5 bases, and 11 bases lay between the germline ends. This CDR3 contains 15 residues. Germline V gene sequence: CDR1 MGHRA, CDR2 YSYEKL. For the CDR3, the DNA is TGCGCCAGCAGCCAAGTATACAGAGGGACCGGGGAGCTGTTTTTT. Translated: CASSQVYRGTGELFF.

The CDR3 DNA sequence: TGTGCCAGCAGCTTGGGGGCGGTAAATTCACCCCTCCACTTT. It translates to CASSLGAVNSPLHF. V gene TRBV5-5 combines with J gene TRBJ1-6; D remains ambiguous. The CDR3 covers 14 residues. Germline loops: CDR1 SGHKS, CDR2 YYEKEE (reference sequence). V lost 0 bases to trimming and J lost 7 bases, with 8 bases between them.

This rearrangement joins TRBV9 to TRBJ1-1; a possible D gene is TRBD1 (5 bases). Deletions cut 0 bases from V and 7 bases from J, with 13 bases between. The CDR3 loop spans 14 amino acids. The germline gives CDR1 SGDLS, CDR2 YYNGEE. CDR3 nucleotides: TGTGCCAGCAGCGTAGATGTGGGGGGGAGTGAAGCTTTCTTT. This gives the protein CASSVDVGGSEAFF.

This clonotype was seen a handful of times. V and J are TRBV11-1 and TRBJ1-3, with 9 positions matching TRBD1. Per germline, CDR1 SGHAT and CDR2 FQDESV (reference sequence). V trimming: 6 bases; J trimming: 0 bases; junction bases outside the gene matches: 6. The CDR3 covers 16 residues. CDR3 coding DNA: TGTGCCAGCAGAGAAGGACAGGGGAACTCTGGAAACACCATATATTTT. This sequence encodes CASREGQGNSGNTIYF.

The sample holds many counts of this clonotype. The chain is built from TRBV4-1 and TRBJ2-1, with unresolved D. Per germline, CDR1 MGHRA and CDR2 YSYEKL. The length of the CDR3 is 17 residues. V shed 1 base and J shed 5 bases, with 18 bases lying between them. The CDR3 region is CASSQATTAISNNEQFF. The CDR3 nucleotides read TGCGCCAGCAGCCAAGCGACAACTGCGATTTCGAACAATGAGCAGTTCTTC.

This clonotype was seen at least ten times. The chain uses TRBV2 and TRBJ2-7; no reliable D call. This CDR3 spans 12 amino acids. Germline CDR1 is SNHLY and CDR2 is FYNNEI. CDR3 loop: CASSGWYYEQYV. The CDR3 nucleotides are TGTGCCAGCAGCGGATGGTACTACGAACAGTACGTC.

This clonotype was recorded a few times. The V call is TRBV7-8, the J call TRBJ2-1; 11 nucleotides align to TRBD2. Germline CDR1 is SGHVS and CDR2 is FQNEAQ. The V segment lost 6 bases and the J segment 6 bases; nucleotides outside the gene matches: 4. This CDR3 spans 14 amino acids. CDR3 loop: CASSLLAGANEQFF. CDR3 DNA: TGTGCCAGCAGTTTACTAGCGGGGGCCAATGAGCAGTTCTTC.

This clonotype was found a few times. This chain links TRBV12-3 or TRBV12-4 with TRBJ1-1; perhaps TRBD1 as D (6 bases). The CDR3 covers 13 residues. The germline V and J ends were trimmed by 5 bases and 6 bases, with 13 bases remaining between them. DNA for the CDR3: TGTGCCAGCAGTAAACAGGGAGTAGCTGAAGCTTTCTTT. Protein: CASSKQGVAEAFF.

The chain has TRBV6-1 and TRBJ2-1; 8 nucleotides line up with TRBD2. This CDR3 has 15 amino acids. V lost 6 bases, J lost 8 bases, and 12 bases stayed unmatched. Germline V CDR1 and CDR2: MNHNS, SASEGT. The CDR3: CASSQGTRGDDEQFF. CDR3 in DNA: TGTGCCAGCAGCCAAGGGACTAGGGGTGACGATGAGCAGTTCTTC.

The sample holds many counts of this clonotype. The DNA of the CDR3 is TGCAGCGTCCGTGCTAATTACGGACAGGATCGCTACACCTTC. This sequence encodes CSVRANYGQDRYTF. The gene calls are TRBV29-1 and TRBJ1-2; 7 positions agree with TRBD1. The junction had 16 bases not matched to a gene; V was cut back by 6 bases and J by 9 bases. Germline assignment: CDR1 SQVTM and CDR2 ANQGSEA. The CDR3 has 14 amino acids.

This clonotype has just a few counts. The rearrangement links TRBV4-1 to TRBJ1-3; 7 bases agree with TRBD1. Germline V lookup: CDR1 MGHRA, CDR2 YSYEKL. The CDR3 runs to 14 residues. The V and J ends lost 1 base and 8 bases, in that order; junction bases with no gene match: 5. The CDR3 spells CASSQVEGAYTIYF. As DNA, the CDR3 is TGCGCCAGCAGCCAAGTAGAGGGGGCATACACCATATATTTT.